This T cell receptor (beta chain) was observed in a study of T cell changes during pregnancy in multiple sclerosis. After removal of 4 bases from V and 7 bases from J, the junction contained 9 bases not matched to a gene. The CDR3 is made up of 17 amino acids. CDR1 is SGHRS, CDR2 YFSETQ, per germline. Profiled with immunoSEQ multiplex PCR; TCRdb holds only in-frame clones, not every one. The sample shows tens of thousands of clones, more than 80% of them seen only once. The specimen was CD4+ T cells from peripheral blood mononuclear cells, collected before pregnancy. The source is a female donor with multiple sclerosis, enrolled in a pregnancy study. The gene calls are TRBV5-1 and TRBJ1-6, with 12 bases that match TRBD1. The CDR3, as DNA: TGCGCCAGCAGCGCCGGGACAGGGGGCAGGTGGAATTCACCCCTCCACTTT. This codes for CASSAGTGGRWNSPLHF.